This paragraph covers one T cell receptor beta chain sequence. The clone's antigen remains unknown. The input lacks base qualities; no much larger clone sits a single base away. This specimen comes from a study of T-cell memory formation after mild COVID-19 (dated by TCRdb to the early 2020s). In the study overall: TCR sequence clusters from the two donors were largely donor specific. In a couple of donors, T-cell clones that expanded and contracted after mild COVID-19 were tracked by sequencing TCRalpha and TCRbeta repertoires over time. The cohort was made up of two young adult volunteers, one female and one male, who were previously healthy. Overall study outcomes, separate from this receptor: Whether the second-wave clones peaking on day 37 were SARS-CoV-2 specific was not confirmed. From day 15 to 85, contracting clones showed balanced CD4/CD8 phenotypes, whereas a second wave of clones that expanded from day 15 to 37 leaned towards CD4+. Only two mild cases were covered by the study, and larger cohorts that include severe cases with pre-infection samples were considered necessary. Some responding clones were found in pre-infection memory, which suggests that pre-existing cross-reactive memory T cells took part in the SARS-CoV-2 response. Contracting CD4+ clones were located mainly in the CM and EM memory subsets, whereas CD8+ clones were found to be enriched in EMRA.

PBMCs were isolated by Ficoll-Paque density gradient centrifugation. Germline trimming: 2 bases from V, 4 bases from J; junction bases outside gene matches: 5. The CDR3, from cysteine to phenylalanine, totals 15 residues. Only the CDR3 portion is preserved as DNA: 45 bases, with reading frame beginning at the first base. The CDR1 and CDR2 encoded by the germline V gene are KGHDR and SFDVKD. Sequencing instrument: Illumina NovaSeq 6000. TCRalpha and TCRbeta cDNA libraries were constructed by 5'RACE with constant-segment primers, with sample barcodes and unique molecular identifiers being introduced. Trizol reagent was used to extract RNA from every sample. The libraries were amplified in two PCR steps, and the second step added a second sample barcode and Illumina TruSeq adapters. Sequencing of the libraries was done on an Illumina NovaSeq, producing 2 x 150 bp paired-end reads. The authors processed their data as follows. Demultiplexing of reads and collapsing into UMI-guided consensus sequences were performed with migec v1.2.7. With mixcr v2.1.11, UMI consensuses were aligned to TRA and TRB V and J templates and assembled into clonotypes. Expanded or contracted clonotypes were those called significant by both edgeR and NoisET, with noise models trained on biological replicates. For edgeR calls, a false discovery rate-adjusted p below 0.01 and a log2 fold-change threshold of 1 were applied. As an exploratory analysis of dynamics, PCA with hierarchical clustering was applied to max-normalized trajectories of the 1000 most abundant clonotypes. Separately sequenced CD4+ and CD8+ repertoires were used to assign the CD4 or CD8 phenotype of responding clones. TCRdb reprocessed the public reads (quality trimming at Q25 with fastp, clone calling with MiXCR) and kept in-frame beta chains. When rows share a CDR3 protein, they turn into one entry using the most common DNA and genes. The V and J calls shown here were made by TCRdb, not taken from the authors' results. In this sample the table shows around 300,000 distinct CDR3 sequences, roughly 13% of which occur a single time. In total, the top ten clones hold approximately 22% of the sample.

Sequenced material: PBMCs or a T cell subset sorted from them (not recorded which). The V and J genes are TRBV24-1 and TRBJ2-3, and 7 junctional nucleotides match TRBD1. The receptor was isolated from a man aged 18-30 years who had mild COVID-19 (a few samples of this study predate the infection). The sample titles of this study are shuffled in the database, so cell type and time point are left out; the donor was told from shared clones. The CDR3 reads as follows: CATSDSGTDPDTQYF. The DNA reads TGTGCCACCAGTGATTCGGGGACAGACCCAGATACGCAGTATTTT.